A single sample is the source of the 27 T cell receptor beta chains below, sequenced in a study of CD8+CD57+ T cells in acquired aplastic anemia. CD8+CD57+ cell expansion had been shown by flow cytometry in patients chosen for sequencing. Genomic DNA, serving as template, underwent TCR beta VDJ and CDR3 profiling. From the reads, TCRdb called clonotypes with MiXCR, one entry per CDR3 protein. This repertoire shows under 200,000 distinct CDR3 sequences, less than 50% found once; its top ten account for more than 30%. Sample: sorted CD4+, CD8+, or CD8+CD57+ T cells (not recorded which) from PBMCs. These receptors came from a human donor with aplastic anemia.

The genes are TRBV11-1 and TRBJ2-7; D is unresolved. Trimming removed 3 bases from V and 0 bases from J, with 6 bases in between. CDR3 length: 13 amino acids. Germline assignment: CDR1 SGHAT and CDR2 FQDESV (reference sequence). Here the CDR3 reads CASSFTSSYEQYF. Here the CDR3 DNA reads TGTGCCAGCAGCTTTACCAGCTCCTACGAGCAGTACTTC.

Remarks on this clonotype: Since a much larger clone is just one base distant, this may be a read error. V is TRBV4-1 and J is TRBJ2-3; 14 nucleotides align to TRBD2. This CDR3 spans 15 amino acids. CDR1 and CDR2 from the germline V gene are MGHRA and YSYEKL. Written as DNA, the CDR3 is TGCGTCAGCGCTAAGGGACTAGCGGGAGCAGATACGCAGTATTTT. This translates into CVSAKGLAGADTQYF.

This clonotype was counted many times. CDR3 amino acids: CASLATDSYEQYF. For the CDR3, the DNA is TGCGCCAGTCTAGCTACAGATTCCTACGAGCAGTACTTC. The V call is TRBV5-1, the J call TRBJ2-7; D possibly corresponds to TRBD2 (5 bases). The CDR3 runs 13 residues. Germline-derived CDR1 and CDR2 are SGHRS and YFSETQ. The V end was cut by 8 bases, the J end by 1 base, with 13 bases between.

This clonotype showed up many times. The chain couples TRBV4-1 to TRBJ2-7; D remains unclear. This CDR3 region has 14 residues. Germline V CDR1 and CDR2: MGHRA, YSYEKL. V shed 0 bases and J shed 3 bases, with 9 bases lying between them. CDR3: CASSQDEVNYEQYF. CDR3 bases: TGCGCCAGCAGCCAAGATGAGGTGAACTACGAGCAGTACTTC.

V gene TRBV10-3 combines with J gene TRBJ2-3; perhaps TRBD1 as D (5 bases). Trimming pared 6 bases from V and 3 bases from J, leaving 13 bases between. Germline V gives CDR1 ENHRY, CDR2 SYGVKD. The CDR3 runs to 14 residues. CDR3 sequence reads: CAIRKESGTDTQYF. The CDR3, as DNA: TGTGCCATCAGAAAAGAATCAGGGACAGATACGCAGTATTTT.

V is TRBV25-1 and J is TRBJ1-1, with 8 bases that match TRBD1. The CDR3 has 18 amino acids. Germline values: CDR1 MGHDK, CDR2 SYGVNS. V trimming: 1 base; J trimming: 1 base; junction bases outside the gene matches: 11. Here the CDR3 DNA reads TGTGCCAGCAGTGAATTCCCCGTGGGGACAGGAGCGAACACTGAAGCTTTCTTT. Encoded protein: CASSEFPVGTGANTEAFF.

The chain employs TRBV29-1 and TRBJ2-7; 7 bases agree with TRBD1. Losses at the gene ends were 5 bases for V and 2 bases for J; bases not matched to a gene: 15. The CDR3 totals 16 residues. Germline CDR1 reads SQVTM; CDR2 reads ANQGSEA. The CDR3 coding sequence is TGCAGCGTTTATCTCGCGGCCAGACAGGGAACCTACGAGCAGTACTTC. Residues: CSVYLAARQGTYEQYF.

This clonotype appeared a single time. This sequence joins TRBV10-3 and TRBJ2-7; either TRBD1 or TRBD2 may fit D (5 bases each). Germline values: CDR1 ENHRY, CDR2 SYGVKD. The ends were cut back, 5 bases at V and 2 bases at J, with 10 bases in the middle. The CDR3 is made up of 13 amino acids. The CDR3 bases are TGTGCCATCAGTTCGGGGCCCACCTACGAGCAGTACTTC. The encoded protein is CAISSGPTYEQYF.

This clonotype occurred a few times. A much more abundant neighbour one base away suggests this may be a read error. The chain is built from TRBV9 and TRBJ2-7; D assignment may be TRBD1 or TRBD2 (5 bases each). The CDR3 is 15 amino acids. Per germline, CDR1 SGDLS and CDR2 YYNGEE. CDR3 region: CAGSVSGTGRYEQYF. The CDR3 DNA is TGTGCCGGCAGCGTCTCCGGGACGGGGCGTTACGAGCAGTACTTC.

This clonotype was detected a few times. V is TRBV2 and J is TRBJ2-1, with D hard to call. The germline V and J ends were trimmed by 1 base and 5 bases, with 6 bases remaining between them. Germline CDR1 is SNHLY and CDR2 is FYNNEI. The CDR3 is made up of 13 amino acids. The CDR3 DNA reads TGTGCCAGCAGTGAAGAGAAAAACAATGAGCAGTTCTTC. Amino acids: CASSEEKNNEQFF. The whole variable domain, remainder taken from reference TRBV2 and TRBJ2-1, is EPEVTQTPSHQVTQMGQEVILRCVPISNHLYFYWYRQILGQKVEFLVSFYNNEISEKSEIFDDQFSVERPDGSNFTLKIRSTKLEDSAMYFCASSEEKNNEQFFGPGTRLTVL.

This clonotype was picked up many times. The chain combines TRBV9 with TRBJ2-3; D unresolved. The length of the CDR3 is 15 residues. Germline-derived CDR1 and CDR2 are SGDLS and YYNGEE. V was pared by 0 bases and J by 0 bases, with 8 bases between. The CDR3 nucleotides are TGTGCCAGCAGCGTAGGGGTAGTGAGCACAGATACGCAGTATTTT. It encodes CASSVGVVSTDTQYF.

This clonotype was observed at least ten times. J is TRBJ2-3 and V is TRBV27; D uncertain. CDR1 is MNHEY, CDR2 SMNVEV, per germline (reference sequence). Trimming removed 10 bases at V and 1 base at J, with 9 bases between. The CDR3 has 12 amino acids. CDR3 DNA sequence: TGTGCCACAGGAGTAGGCACAGATACGCAGTATTTT. Translating gives CATGVGTDTQYF.

This clonotype was counted many times. This chain joins TRBV5-8 and TRBJ2-3, with D unclear. The V gene's germline CDR1 is SGHTS and CDR2 YDEGEE. The V end was cut by 1 base, the J end by 2 bases, with 8 bases between. CDR3 length equals 14 residues. CDR3 sequence (DNA): TGTGCCAGCAGCTTGTACAACCCCACAGATACGCAGTATTTT. Its protein product is CASSLYNPTDTQYF.

V gene TRBV10-3 combines with J gene TRBJ2-7; 8 bases agree with TRBD2. J lost 4 bases, V lost 3 bases, and 8 bases had no gene match. The CDR3 totals 15 residues. Germline V CDR1 and CDR2: ENHRY, SYGVKD. CDR3 in DNA: TGTGCCATCAGTGACCCCGGGAGGGAGGAGTACGAGCAGTACTTC. This sequence encodes CAISDPGREEYEQYF.

The chain carries TRBV9 and TRBJ2-7, with D tentatively TRBD1 (6 bases). The CDR3 totals 14 residues. V lost 2 bases to trimming and J lost 6 bases, with 15 bases between them. Germline loops: CDR1 SGDLS, CDR2 YYNGEE. CDR3 sequence reads: CASSVRGNSGEQYF. DNA of the CDR3: TGTGCCAGCAGCGTGAGGGGGAATTCGGGCGAGCAGTACTTC.

This clonotype was picked up many times. The V gene is TRBV5-6, the J gene TRBJ1-1; D not resolved. The V end was cut by 0 bases, the J end by 0 bases, with 9 bases between. CDR3 length: 15 residues. From germline, CDR1 is SGHDT and CDR2 YYEEEE. The CDR3 loop is CASSLGSSMNTEAFF. In nucleotides, the CDR3 is TGTGCCAGCAGCTTGGGGAGCAGCATGAACACTGAAGCTTTCTTT.

This clonotype was detected many times. The chain links TRBV7-9 to TRBJ2-7; 7 positions agree with TRBD2. After removal of 1 base from V and 4 bases from J, the junction contained 7 bases not matched to a gene. CDR3 size: 15 residues. Per the germline V gene, CDR1 is SEHNR and CDR2 is FQNEAQ (reference sequence). This CDR3 is CASSLVAGEGYEQYF. The CDR3 DNA follows: TGTGCCAGCAGCTTAGTCGCGGGAGAAGGTTACGAGCAGTACTTC.

The chain couples TRBV9 to TRBJ2-5; weak D call: TRBD2 (7 bases). The CDR3 totals 13 residues. The V gene lost 6 bases and the J gene lost 5 bases, with 14 bases spanning the gap. The V gene's germline CDR1 is SGDLS and CDR2 YYNGEE. CDR3 sequence reads: CASTVGGRETQYF. In DNA, the CDR3 is TGTGCCAGCACCGTCGGGGGGCGGGAGACCCAGTACTTC.

This clonotype was counted many times. This rearrangement joins TRBV11-2 to TRBJ2-7; TRBD1 might be the D (5 bases). Germline CDR1 is SGHAT and CDR2 is FQNNGV. V lost 7 bases to trimming and J lost 3 bases, with 16 bases between them. The CDR3 is 14 amino acids. In nucleotides, the CDR3 is TGTGCCAGCATCGGACAAGCAACAGTCTACGAGCAGTACTTC. Translation gives CASIGQATVYEQYF.

This clonotype was found once. CDR3 sequence reads: CASSQVSSNTEAFF. The DNA of the CDR3 is TGTGCCAGCAGCCAAGTCAGTTCGAACACTGAAGCTTTCTTT. The V gene is TRBV3-1, the J gene TRBJ1-1, with D unclear. Germline-derived CDR1 and CDR2 are LGHDT and YNNKEL (reference sequence). This CDR3 region has 14 residues. V was pared by 1 base and J by 1 base, with 7 bases between.

The rearrangement links TRBV10-3 to TRBJ1-1; unclear D gene. The V and J ends lost 6 bases and 0 bases respectively, with 8 bases between them. Germline assignment: CDR1 ENHRY and CDR2 SYGVKD. CDR3 length: 13 residues. CDR3 region: CAIRPSMNTEAFF. CDR3 bases: TGTGCCATCAGACCGTCTATGAACACTGAAGCTTTCTTT.

The J gene is TRBJ1-1, the V gene TRBV4-1; D call uncertain. Germline V gene lookup returns CDR1 MGHRA and CDR2 YSYEKL. Trimming cost V 1 base and J 0 bases, with 9 bases left between them. CDR3 length: 15 amino acids. Written as DNA, the CDR3 is TGCGCCAGCAGCCAAGCGAAATCCATGAACACTGAAGCTTTCTTT. This codes for CASSQAKSMNTEAFF.

This clonotype was seen more than once but under ten times. The chain uses TRBV20-1 and TRBJ2-7; D perhaps matches TRBD1 (5 bases). The CDR3 totals 14 residues. With 6 bases removed from V and 0 bases from J, the gap between germline ends came to 15 bases. Per the germline V gene, CDR1 is DFQATT and CDR2 is SNEGSKA (reference sequence). The CDR3 region is CSASKTVSSYEQYF. CDR3 sequence (DNA): TGCAGTGCCTCTAAGACAGTAAGCTCCTACGAGCAGTACTTC.

This clonotype was recorded many times. This chain links TRBV7-8 with TRBJ1-3; the D gene is possibly TRBD1 (6 bases). The CDR3 runs 14 residues. Germline V lookup: CDR1 SGHVS, CDR2 FQNEAQ. V lost 0 bases to trimming and J lost 6 bases, with 9 bases between them. The CDR3 DNA follows: TGTGCCAGCAGCTTAGCCGCAGGGGCAAACACCATATATTTT. Protein product: CASSLAAGANTIYF.

V gene TRBV27 combines with J gene TRBJ1-2; TRBD1 matches 8 bases. V lost 5 bases to trimming and J lost 0 bases; unmatched junction nucleotides: 11. The CDR3 sequence is 17 residues long. Germline lookup yields CDR1 MNHEY and CDR2 SMNVEV (reference sequence). The CDR3: CASSPWTGPTPNYGYTF. The CDR3 DNA follows: TGTGCCAGCAGTCCGTGGACAGGGCCCACCCCTAACTATGGCTACACCTTC.

As to this clonotype: This sequence may be a read error, since a much larger clone differs from it by one base. This chain links TRBV5-4 with TRBJ2-7; 11 bases line up with TRBD2. Germline CDR1 is SGHNT and CDR2 is YYREEE (reference sequence). The CDR3 is made up of 18 amino acids. CDR3 coding DNA: TGTGCCAGCAGCTTCTCGACTAGCGGGGCCGAATTCCCCTACGACCAGTACTTC. It is translated as CASSFSTSGAEFPYDQYF.

The CDR3: CATSRGPGSNTGELFF. CDR3 DNA sequence: TGTGCCACCAGCAGAGGGCCGGGATCGAACACCGGGGAGCTGTTTTTT. The rearrangement joins TRBV15 to TRBJ2-2; the D gene is possibly TRBD2 (5 bases). The germline V and J ends were trimmed by 1 base and 0 bases, with 9 bases remaining between them. CDR1 and CDR2 from the germline V gene are LNHNV and YYDKDF (reference sequence). The CDR3 contains 16 residues.